A single sample gave rise to the 28 T cell receptor beta chains below, sequenced in a study of blood T cell repertoires in COVID-19. Data came from immunoSEQ multiplex PCR; TCRdb stores just in-frame clones and leaves some out. The sample has roughly 250,000 clones, 75% to 95% seen once. Material: PBMCs or T cells enriched from blood (not recorded which). These receptors all come from a woman between 18 and 30 years old who had recovered from COVID-19.

The gene calls are TRBV12-3 or TRBV12-4 and TRBJ1-5, with 8 positions matching TRBD1. There are 13 residues in the CDR3. Trimming cost V 3 bases and J 7 bases; bases outside gene matches: 2. CDR3 residues: CASSLAGGQPQHF. The CDR3 DNA reads as TGTGCCAGCAGTTTGGCAGGGGGCCAGCCCCAGCATTTT.

This chain joins TRBV4-1 and TRBJ2-3; 8 positions agree with TRBD2. Trimming took 3 bases from V and 4 from J; bases not matched to a gene: 3. There are 14 residues in the CDR3. CDR1 MGHRA and CDR2 YSYEKL come from the germline V gene. The DNA for the CDR3 is TGCGCCAGCAGCCAGGGACTAGAGTCAGATACGCAGTATTTT. Amino acid sequence: CASSQGLESDTQYF.

The chain couples TRBV18 to TRBJ2-5; 7 positions agree with TRBD1. Germline V gives CDR1 KGHSH, CDR2 LQKENI. The J segment lost 3 bases and the V segment lost 4 bases, leaving 5 bases of the junction unmatched. CDR3 length: 14 amino acids. The CDR3 region is CASSRGQVEETQYF. The CDR3 bases are TGTGCCAGCTCACGCGGACAGGTGGAAGAGACCCAGTACTTC.

V is TRBV15 and J is TRBJ1-4, with TRBD1 as a possible D gene (5 bases). This CDR3 contains 16 residues. Per the germline V gene, CDR1 is LNHNV and CDR2 is YYDKDF (reference sequence). V lost 1 base, J lost 2 bases, and 11 bases lay in between. For the CDR3, the DNA is TGTGCCACCAGCAGAGGGAAGCGGGGCACTAATGAAAAACTGTTTTTT. It is translated as CATSRGKRGTNEKLFF.

CDR3 bases: TGTGCCAGCAGTGCTAACTCCGGGATCATGGTCTTCTTC. Encoded protein: CASSANSGIMVFF. V and J are TRBV12-3 or TRBV12-4 and TRBJ2-1; D possibly corresponds to TRBD2 (5 bases). Deletions cut 5 bases from V and 16 bases from J, with 21 bases between. This CDR3 contains 13 residues.

The chain couples TRBV6-5 to TRBJ1-4; D is perhaps TRBD1 (6 bases). The CDR3 is 16 amino acids. V was clipped by 2 bases and J by 6 bases, with 16 bases between them. Germline loops: CDR1 MNHEY, CDR2 SVGAGI. The CDR3 loop is CASSYNGGRPHEKLFF. CDR3 sequence (DNA): TGTGCCAGCAGTTACAATGGGGGCCGCCCTCATGAAAAACTGTTTTTT.

Notes on this clone: The identical CDR3 is also encoded by other nucleotide sequences in the sample. This chain joins TRBV7-9 and TRBJ1-2; D not resolved. Trimming took 1 base from V and 8 from J, leaving 8 bases between them. In germline, CDR1 is SEHNR, CDR2 FQNEAQ (reference sequence). The CDR3 is made up of 12 amino acids. CDR3 nucleotides: TGTGCCAGCAGCTTAGGCGGAGGAGGCTACACCTTC. Encoded protein: CASSLGGGGYTF.

The table lists this clone with a few counts. The chain combines TRBV24-1 with TRBJ1-2, with TRBD1 matching 8 bases. The V and J ends lost 4 bases and 8 bases, in that order; junction bases with no gene match: 5. CDR3 length: 13 amino acids. The V gene's germline CDR1 is KGHDR and CDR2 SFDVKD. The CDR3 region is CATSDWTGNGYTF. Written as DNA, the CDR3 is TGTGCCACCAGTGACTGGACAGGGAACGGCTACACCTTC.

The chain carries TRBV27 and TRBJ1-2; 10 bases align to TRBD1. Germline V gene lookup returns CDR1 MNHEY and CDR2 SMNVEV (reference sequence). The CDR3 is 14 amino acids. V shed 6 bases and J 7 bases; nucleotides not matched to a gene: 8. This CDR3 reads CASRRQGAPVGYTF. DNA for the CDR3: TGTGCCAGCAGGAGACAGGGGGCACCGGTTGGCTACACCTTC.

The chain links TRBV4-1 to TRBJ1-2; 9 bases match TRBD1. The CDR3 contains 14 residues. Germline trimming cut 5 bases from V and 4 bases from J; bases unmatched to any gene: 5. Per germline, CDR1 MGHRA and CDR2 YSYEKL. CDR3 protein: CASSSGQGSYGYTF. The CDR3 bases are TGCGCCAGCAGCTCCGGACAGGGGTCCTATGGCTACACCTTC.

The rearrangement uses TRBV7-8 and TRBJ2-7; 8 bases line up with TRBD1. Per germline, CDR1 SGHVS and CDR2 FQNEAQ. Trimming took 2 bases from V and 7 from J; bases not matched to a gene: 10. The CDR3 sequence is 15 residues long. CDR3 bases: TGTGCCAGCAGCTTATCAGGGGGCATGGAATGGGAGCAGTACTTC. Protein: CASSLSGGMEWEQYF.

The J gene is TRBJ1-1, the V gene TRBV5-1; TRBD1 aligns across 7 bases. The trim removed 2 bases at V and 2 bases at J, leaving 6 bases unmatched. The CDR3 runs to 15 residues. Germline V gene sequence: CDR1 SGHRS, CDR2 YFSETQ. The CDR3 bases are TGCGCCAGCAGCTTATCGAACAGGGGAAACACTGAAGCTTTCTTT. Translated, it gives CASSLSNRGNTEAFF.

The rearrangement uses TRBV18 and TRBJ2-2; TRBD1 matches at 9 bases. The CDR3 consists of 17 residues. Germline-derived CDR1 and CDR2 are KGHSH and LQKENI. V shed 3 bases and J 5 bases; nucleotides not matched to a gene: 10. CDR3 in DNA: TGTGCCAGCTCACCCACTGACCTACAGGGGGCTACCGGGGAGCTGTTTTTT. This codes for CASSPTDLQGATGELFF.

V is TRBV3-1 (or the pseudogene TRBV3-2) and J is TRBJ2-7; D not certain. V gave up 4 bases and J gave up 0 bases, with 4 bases separating them. This CDR3 region has 12 residues. CDR1 and CDR2 (germline): LGHDT, YNNKEL (reference sequence). CDR3 amino acids: CASSPSSYEQYF. The CDR3 DNA is TGTGCCAGCAGCCCCAGCTCCTACGAGCAGTACTTC.

This clone was detected only once. V usage is TRBV5-4 and J usage is TRBJ1-1; possibly TRBD1 for D (5 bases). With 4 bases removed from V and 5 bases from J, the gap between germline ends came to 15 bases. This CDR3 has 14 amino acids. The germline gives CDR1 SGHNT, CDR2 YYREEE (reference sequence). In DNA form, the CDR3 reads TGTGCCAGCAGCCCGTGGGGGACTAATACTGAAGCTTTCTTT. Its protein is CASSPWGTNTEAFF.

The chain is built from TRBV12-5 and TRBJ1-5; D may be TRBD1 (5 bases). V was shortened by 5 bases and J by 2 bases, with 13 bases between the two germline ends. The germline V gene has CDR1 LGHNT and CDR2 FRNRAP. This CDR3 contains 15 residues. CDR3 coding DNA: TGTGCTAGTGGTCACCCCCCGGGGGGCAATCAGCCCCAGCATTTT. Amino acids: CASGHPPGGNQPQHF.

The chain combines TRBV7-3 with TRBJ1-1, with D unresolved. This CDR3 is built from 15 residues. Germline lookup yields CDR1 SGHTA and CDR2 FQGTGA. V lost 0 bases to trimming and J lost 0 bases, with 8 bases between them. CDR3 sequence: CASSLTYGVNTEAFF. For the CDR3, the DNA is TGTGCCAGCAGCTTAACGTACGGGGTGAACACTGAAGCTTTCTTT.

V gene TRBV7-9 combines with J gene TRBJ2-7, with 8 bases matching TRBD2. The V gene end was trimmed by 8 bases and the J gene end by 2 bases; junction bases not matched to a gene: 11. This CDR3 contains 15 residues. Germline V gives CDR1 SEHNR, CDR2 FQNEAQ (reference sequence). The DNA for the CDR3 is TGTGCCAGCTCACAACGGCGGGGGGCCACCTACGAGCAGTACTTC. Its protein product is CASSQRRGATYEQYF.

The chain couples TRBV9 to TRBJ2-5, with 8 bases identical to TRBD2. The V and J ends lost 0 bases and 5 bases, in that order; junction bases with no gene match: 9. Germline values: CDR1 SGDLS, CDR2 YYNGEE. The CDR3 spans 16 residues. CDR3 DNA: TGTGCCAGCAGCGTAGAGTTAGGACTAGCTTCGGAGACCCAGTACTTC. Its protein product is CASSVELGLASETQYF.

The chain joins TRBV7-6 to TRBJ2-1; the match to TRBD2 covers 8 bases. The V gene end was trimmed by 5 bases and the J gene end by 2 bases; junction bases not matched to a gene: 20. This CDR3 contains 20 residues. Germline V gene lookup returns CDR1 SGHVS and CDR2 FNYEAQ. The CDR3 nucleotides read TGTGCCAGCAGCGAAATTTACGGTGGCGGGGGGCCGACTACCTACAATGAGCAGTTCTTC. It specifies CASSEIYGGGGPTTYNEQFF.

This chain uses TRBV7-9 with TRBJ1-5; 8 positions agree with TRBD1. The trim removed 5 bases at V and 4 bases at J, leaving 4 bases unmatched. In germline, CDR1 is SEHNR, CDR2 FQNEAQ (reference sequence). The CDR3 is 14 amino acids. CDR3 nucleotides: TGTGCCAGCAGCCGACAGGGGTTGAATCAGCCCCAGCATTTT. It encodes CASSRQGLNQPQHF.

The V gene is TRBV28, the J gene TRBJ1-5; D is undetermined. V lost 3 bases, J lost 3 bases, and 9 bases lay in between. Germline V gives CDR1 MDHEN, CDR2 SYDVKM. The CDR3 covers 14 residues. The CDR3 region has the DNA TGTGCCAGCAGTTTCGGCGGAGACAATCAGCCCCAGCATTTT. This translates into CASSFGGDNQPQHF.

The chain uses TRBV13 and TRBJ2-3, with 8 bases fitting TRBD2. J gave up 5 bases and V 0 bases, and 10 bases lay outside the gene matches. The CDR3 is made up of 17 amino acids. Germline V gives CDR1 PRHDT, CDR2 FYEKMQ (reference sequence). The CDR3 loop reads CASSLGGGAGGIDTQYF. For the CDR3, the DNA is TGTGCCAGCAGCTTAGGCGGAGGCGCGGGAGGAATAGATACGCAGTATTTT.

The rearrangement joins TRBV5-1 to TRBJ2-1, with 7 bases fitting TRBD2. Germline CDR1 and CDR2: SGHRS and YFSETQ. The J segment lost 7 bases and the V segment lost 0 bases, leaving 7 bases of the junction unmatched. The CDR3 runs 15 residues. CDR3 nucleotide sequence: TGCGCCAGCAGCTTGGGGGGCGGGAGTTATAATGAGCAGTTCTTC. This sequence encodes CASSLGGGSYNEQFF.

V and J are TRBV19 and TRBJ1-4; 7 bases align to TRBD1. The CDR3 is 14 amino acids. Germline assignment: CDR1 LNHDA and CDR2 SQIVND (reference sequence). Losses at the gene ends were 2 bases for V and 8 bases for J; bases not matched to a gene: 5. The CDR3 DNA is TGTGCCAGTAGTATACAGGGGGATGGCGAAAAACTGTTTTTT. This sequence encodes CASSIQGDGEKLFF.

V gene TRBV10-3 combines with J gene TRBJ1-2, with 12 bases that match TRBD1. The CDR3 sequence is 15 residues long. Trimming cost V 6 bases and J 8 bases; bases outside gene matches: 10. CDR1 ENHRY and CDR2 SYGVKD come from the germline V gene. CDR3 amino acids: CAISIGTGGSSGYTF. In nucleotides, the CDR3 is TGTGCCATCAGCATCGGGACAGGGGGCTCGAGCGGCTACACCTTC.

This rearrangement joins TRBV18 to TRBJ1-4; 7 bases align to TRBD1. This CDR3 comprises 15 residues. Germline assignment: CDR1 KGHSH and CDR2 LQKENI. With 6 bases clipped from V and 10 bases from J, the junction kept 14 bases outside the gene matches. In DNA, the CDR3 is TGTGCCAGCTCCCCAAGGCGGCAGGGGGAGGCAAAACTGTTTTTT. It translates to CASSPRRQGEAKLFF.

The rearrangement uses TRBV7-9 and TRBJ1-6, with D tentatively TRBD1 (6 bases). Germline CDR1 is SEHNR and CDR2 is FQNEAQ (reference sequence). The V and J ends lost 8 bases and 10 bases respectively, with 6 bases between them. This CDR3 is 10 amino acids long. CDR3 region: CASGGSPLHF. In nucleotides, the CDR3 is TGTGCCAGCGGGGGCTCACCCCTCCACTTT.